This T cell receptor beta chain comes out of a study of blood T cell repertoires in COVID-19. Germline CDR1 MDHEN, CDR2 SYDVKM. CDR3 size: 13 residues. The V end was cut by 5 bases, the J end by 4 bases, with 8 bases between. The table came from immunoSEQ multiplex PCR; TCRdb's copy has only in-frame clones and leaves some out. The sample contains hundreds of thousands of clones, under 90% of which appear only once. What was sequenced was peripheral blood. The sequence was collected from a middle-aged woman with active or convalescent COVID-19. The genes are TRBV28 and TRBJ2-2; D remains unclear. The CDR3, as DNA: TGTGCCAGCAGTGTACTTGGCACCGGGGAGCTGTTTTTT. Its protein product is CASSVLGTGELFF.